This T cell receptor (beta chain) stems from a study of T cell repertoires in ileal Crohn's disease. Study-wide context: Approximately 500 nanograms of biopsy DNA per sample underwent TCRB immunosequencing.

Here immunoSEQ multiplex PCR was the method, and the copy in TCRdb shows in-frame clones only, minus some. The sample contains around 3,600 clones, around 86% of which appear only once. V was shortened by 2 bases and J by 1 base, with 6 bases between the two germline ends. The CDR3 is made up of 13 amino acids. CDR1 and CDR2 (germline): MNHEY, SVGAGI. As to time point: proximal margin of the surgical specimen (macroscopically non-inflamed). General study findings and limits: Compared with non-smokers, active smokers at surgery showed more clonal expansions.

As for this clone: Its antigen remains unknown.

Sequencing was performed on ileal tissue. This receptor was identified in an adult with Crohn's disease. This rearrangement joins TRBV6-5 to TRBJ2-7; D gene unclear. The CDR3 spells CASSYGGSYEQYF. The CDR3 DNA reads TGTGCCAGCAGTTACGGCGGATCCTACGAGCAGTACTTC.